The 25 T cell receptor beta chains below were found in one sample sequenced in a study of breast tumors, draining lymph nodes, adjacent tissues. TCRdb redid the calling of the multiplex PCR reads with MiXCR, one entry per CDR3 protein. Here the sample spans 200,000 or so distinct CDR3 sequences, around 29% being singletons. Breast cancer patients provided tissue from their axillary draining lymph nodes. The specimen was axillary lymph node tissue. The receptor set was obtained from a female donor with breast cancer. Some clones in this sample may be carry-over from other donors' samples.

This clonotype was recorded many times. The chain recombines TRBV11-1 with TRBJ2-7; the match to TRBD1 covers 8 bases. V lost 4 bases, J lost 5 bases, and 10 bases stayed unmatched. The CDR3 loop spans 15 amino acids. CDR1 SGHAT and CDR2 FQDESV come from the germline V gene (reference sequence). CDR3 nucleotides: TGTGCCAGCAGCTCATCACAAGGGACAGGAGACGAGCAGTACTTC. Amino acids: CASSSSQGTGDEQYF.

The rearrangement links TRBV12-3 or TRBV12-4 to TRBJ2-2; TRBD1 matches at 8 bases. With 4 bases clipped from V and 2 bases from J, the junction kept 9 bases outside the gene matches. The CDR3 spans 17 residues. CDR3 sequence reads: CASSSAGTGDNTGELFF. The DNA for the CDR3 is TGTGCCAGCAGTTCCGCCGGGACAGGTGATAACACCGGGGAGCTGTTTTTT.

This clonotype was seen repeatedly, ten times or more. The V and J genes are TRBV15 and TRBJ1-1, with D possibly matching TRBD1 (6 bases). This CDR3 region has 18 residues. Germline CDR1 LNHNV, CDR2 YYDKDF (reference sequence). The V end lost 4 bases, the J end lost 4 bases, and 25 bases lay between the germline ends. CDR3 nucleotide sequence: TGTGCCACCAGCACCCTCGCCGACCAAACAGGGTCGGGCACTGAAGCTTTCTTT. This translates into CATSTLADQTGSGTEAFF. Full variable domain (remainder filled in from reference TRBV15 and TRBJ1-1): DAMVIQNPRYQVTQFGKPVTLSCSQTLNHNVMYWYQQKSSQAPKLLFHYYDKDFNNEADTPDNFQSRRPNTSFCFLDIRSPGLGDTAMYLCATSTLADQTGSGTEAFFGQGTRLTVV.

The rearrangement links TRBV7-8 to TRBJ1-2; D may be TRBD1 (5 bases). Trimming left V 5 bases short and J 3 bases short, with 13 bases between. The CDR3 contains 14 residues. From germline, CDR1 is SGHVS and CDR2 FQNEAQ. CDR3 DNA sequence: TGTGCCAGCAGCCAGGGTTATCCTGACTATGGCTACACCTTC. Translation: CASSQGYPDYGYTF.

This clonotype has a count of ten or more. The rearrangement joins TRBV11-2 to TRBJ2-5; possibly TRBD1 for D (5 bases). This CDR3 has 11 amino acids. The V end was cut by 8 bases, the J end by 1 base, with 5 bases between. Germline CDR1 reads SGHAT; CDR2 reads FQNNGV. CDR3 DNA sequence: TGTGCCAGCCAGGGCCAAGAGACCCAGTACTTC. Protein sequence: CASQGQETQYF.

This clonotype occurred many times. This rearrangement joins TRBV3-1 to TRBJ1-6, with a possible D match to TRBD1 (5 bases). The CDR3 has 15 residues. Germline V gene sequence: CDR1 LGHDT, CDR2 YNNKEL (reference sequence). V lost 0 bases and J lost 10, with 13 bases in between. The CDR3 protein is CASSQDLGGNSPLHF. CDR3 DNA: TGTGCCAGCAGCCAAGACCTCGGGGGGAACTCACCCCTCCACTTT.

This clonotype has at least ten counts. This sequence joins TRBV10-3 and TRBJ2-2, with D possibly matching TRBD1 (6 bases). CDR3 length equals 13 residues. Germline-derived CDR1 and CDR2 are ENHRY and SYGVKD. Trimming removed 10 bases at V and 0 bases at J, with 9 bases between. CDR3 bases: TGTGCCACGGACAGTTCGAACACCGGGGAGCTGTTTTTT. Translating it yields CATDSSNTGELFF.

This clonotype was observed many times. CDR3 amino acids: CASSFVGNGDNEQFF. CDR3 DNA sequence: TGTGCCAGCAGCTTTGTCGGGAACGGCGACAATGAGCAGTTCTTC. This chain connects TRBV7-9 to TRBJ2-1, with D possibly being TRBD2 (5 bases). The germline gives CDR1 SEHNR, CDR2 FQNEAQ (reference sequence). The CDR3 runs 15 residues. Trimming removed 3 bases from V and 5 bases from J, with 14 bases in between.

Comments on this clonotype: At one end, the junction sequence differs from germline, possibly due to a read error. CDR3 sequence reads: CAASIHTSGSGAQYF. CDR3 bases: TGTGCCGCCAGCATCCATACTAGCGGTTCGGGGGCCCAGTACTTC. V is TRBV15 and J is TRBJ2-5; TRBD2 agrees at 8 bases. The CDR3 length is 15 residues. CDR1 and CDR2 from the germline V gene are LNHNV and YYDKDF (reference sequence).

The sample holds a few counts of this clonotype. A read error is possible here, since a much larger clone lies one base away. This chain connects TRBV5-8 to TRBJ1-5, with D perhaps TRBD1 (5 bases). Trimming pared 7 bases from V and 8 bases from J, leaving 16 bases between. This CDR3 is 13 amino acids long. Germline CDR1 and CDR2: SGHTS and YDEGEE. In DNA, the CDR3 is TGTGCCAGCGACCCCCAGGGAAAGGAGCCCCAGCATTTT. It translates to CASDPQGKEPQHF.

There are many counts of this clonotype. This rearrangement joins TRBV3-1 to TRBJ2-3, with D unclear. The V end lost 4 bases, the J end lost 0 bases, and 8 bases lay between the germline ends. The CDR3 is 14 residues long. Germline V CDR1 and CDR2: LGHDT, YNNKEL (reference sequence). The CDR3 protein is CASSPGPSTDTQYF. As DNA, the CDR3 is TGTGCCAGCAGCCCCGGACCAAGCACAGATACGCAGTATTTT.

This clonotype was seen many times. The rearrangement uses TRBV5-1 and TRBJ1-2; 8 positions match TRBD1. The CDR3 is 14 amino acids. CDR1 and CDR2 from the germline V gene are SGHRS and YFSETQ. V lost 1 base, J lost 8 bases, and 7 bases stayed unmatched. CDR3: CASSLWQGATGYTF. Here the CDR3 DNA reads TGCGCCAGCAGCTTGTGGCAGGGGGCAACCGGCTACACCTTC.

This clonotype was counted ten times or more. The rearrangement joins TRBV7-2 to TRBJ2-3, with D uncertain. CDR1 and CDR2 from the germline V gene are SGHTA and FQGNSA. Trimming took off 5 bases at V and 0 bases at J, with 9 bases between the two ends. The CDR3 covers 14 residues. The CDR3 protein is CASSTYRSTDTQYF. DNA for the CDR3: TGTGCCAGCAGCACCTACCGGAGCACAGATACGCAGTATTTT.

The V call is TRBV12-3 or TRBV12-4, the J call TRBJ2-2; D gene ambiguous. Trimming shortened V by 7 bases and J by 6 bases, and 0 bases separated the two germline ends. The CDR3 totals 9 residues. Here the CDR3 reads CASTGELFF. In nucleotides, the CDR3 is TGTGCCAGCACCGGGGAGCTGTTTTTT.

This clonotype was seen only a few times. The chain recombines TRBV6-2 or TRBV6-3 with TRBJ2-3; 8 bases are a match to TRBD2. CDR3 length: 12 amino acids. Looked up from germline, CDR1 is MNHEY and CDR2 is SVGEGT. V was clipped by 6 bases and J by 11 bases; unmatched bases: 7. In DNA, the CDR3 is TGTGCCAGCAGACCCGGGACTAGTAAGCAGTATTTT. It is translated as CASRPGTSKQYF.

The table lists this clonotype with many counts. V and J are TRBV27 and TRBJ2-7; no definite D call. Deletions cut 6 bases from V and 3 bases from J, with 12 bases between. Germline V gene lookup returns CDR1 MNHEY and CDR2 SMNVEV (reference sequence). There are 13 residues in the CDR3. CDR3: CASRGRAVYEQYF. Here the CDR3 DNA reads TGTGCCAGCAGGGGAAGGGCGGTCTACGAGCAGTACTTC.

Remarks on this clonotype: Since a much larger clone is just one base distant, this may be a read error. V usage is TRBV5-1 and J usage is TRBJ2-7; D might be TRBD1 (6 bases). CDR3 size: 12 residues. Per germline, CDR1 SGHRS and CDR2 YFSETQ. CDR3 sequence (DNA): TGCGCCAGCAGCGCCAGGGGATACGAGCACTACTTC. Encoded protein: CASSARGYEHYF.

In the case of this clonotype: Sequence at one end of the junction differs from germline and may be a read error. The genes are TRBV7-9 and TRBJ1-5; possible D gene TRBD1, 5 bases. Germline V CDR1 and CDR2: SEHNR, FQNEAQ (reference sequence). The CDR3 extends over 15 amino acids. The CDR3 here is CVSSVQELSNQPQHF. The CDR3 DNA is TGTGTCAGCAGTGTACAGGAACTAAGCAATCAGCCCCAGCATTTT.

This clonotype was counted at least ten times. CDR3 loop: CASSQGSWLGWDEQYF. In DNA form, the CDR3 reads TGTGCCAGCAGCCAAGGAAGTTGGTTGGGTTGGGACGAGCAGTACTTC. The genes are TRBV3-2 and TRBJ2-7. TRBV3-2 is described as a pseudogene. The CDR3 spans 16 residues.

As to this clonotype: At one boundary the junction diverges from the germline segment, which might be a read error. CDR3 in DNA: TGCGCCAGCAGCCAAGTAAGCAGGGACAGTGCTGGCCACACCTTC. Translated, it gives CASSQVSRDSAGHTF. The chain links TRBV4-3 to TRBJ1-2; TRBD1 agrees at 7 bases. Germline V CDR1 and CDR2: LGHNA, YSLEER. The CDR3 is 15 amino acids.

This clonotype appeared many times. The CDR3 DNA sequence: TGTGCCAGCAGTCGTAAACTAGACCGGTGGGACGAGCAGTACTTC. Amino acid sequence: CASSRKLDRWDEQYF. This sequence joins TRBV28 and TRBJ2-7; D might be TRBD2 (5 bases). The CDR3 covers 15 residues. Deletions cut 5 bases from V and 5 bases from J, with 19 bases between. Germline V CDR1 and CDR2: MDHEN, SYDVKM.

This clonotype was counted at least ten times. Here the CDR3 reads CASSRTSRETQYF. CDR3 coding DNA: TGTGCCAGCAGTCGGACTAGTAGAGAGACCCAGTACTTC. The chain recombines TRBV6-5 with TRBJ2-5; 7 bases agree with TRBD2. Unmatched junction bases numbered 4, after V lost 5 bases and J lost 4 bases. The germline CDR1 and CDR2 sequences are MNHEY and SVGAGI. CDR3 size: 13 residues.

The sample holds a few counts of this clonotype. V is TRBV29-1 and J is TRBJ1-1, with D uncertain. This CDR3 is 12 amino acids long. The V and J ends lost 4 bases and 3 bases respectively, with 9 bases between them. Per the germline V gene, CDR1 is SQVTM and CDR2 is ANQGSEA. The CDR3 nucleotides are TGCAGCGTTGGTTCGGACTACACTGAAGCTTTCTTT. This codes for CSVGSDYTEAFF.

This clonotype was recorded many times. V is TRBV6-2 or TRBV6-3 and J is TRBJ1-2; no clear D gene. The CDR3 consists of 15 residues. Trimming removed 5 bases at V and 5 bases at J, with 18 bases between. Germline CDR1 MNHEY, CDR2 SVGEGT. The DNA of the CDR3 is TGTGCCAGCAGTCGACCAAATGCCCCGGAATATGGCTACACCTTC. Encoded protein: CASSRPNAPEYGYTF.

At least ten counts were recorded for this clonotype. The junction departs from the called germline gene at one end, perhaps through a read error. The V call is TRBV6-5, the J call TRBJ2-7; 7 bases line up with TRBD1. Looked up from germline, CDR1 is MNHEY and CDR2 is SVGAGI. The CDR3 is made up of 13 amino acids. For the CDR3, the DNA is TGTGCCAGCAGCGACAGGGTGTCCTCCGAGCAGTACTTC. Amino acids: CASSDRVSSEQYF.